This T cell receptor beta chain originates from a study of T-cell reconstitution after alpha-beta-depleted transplantation in children. This CDR3 comprises 14 residues. V lost 6 bases and J 7 bases, leaving 16 bases between the germline ends. This clonotype was detected many times. Construction of the TCRbeta library involved unique molecular identifiers. In TCRdb, the PCR reads were re-called with MiXCR into one record per CDR3 protein. Of a few hundred thousand distinct CDR3 sequences listed, roughly an eighth were seen once; the top ten hold around 6%. This sample comprised PBMCs from the stem cell graft donor, obtained from the stem cell graft. This receptor was taken from a human donor who donated a stem cell graft to a child with combined immunodeficiency. The chain has TRBV12-3 or TRBV12-4 and TRBJ2-4; tentative D call: TRBD2 (6 bases). CDR3 loop: CASRPGSLANIQYF. CDR3 coding DNA: TGTGCCAGCAGGCCCGGGAGCTTAGCTAACATTCAGTACTTC.